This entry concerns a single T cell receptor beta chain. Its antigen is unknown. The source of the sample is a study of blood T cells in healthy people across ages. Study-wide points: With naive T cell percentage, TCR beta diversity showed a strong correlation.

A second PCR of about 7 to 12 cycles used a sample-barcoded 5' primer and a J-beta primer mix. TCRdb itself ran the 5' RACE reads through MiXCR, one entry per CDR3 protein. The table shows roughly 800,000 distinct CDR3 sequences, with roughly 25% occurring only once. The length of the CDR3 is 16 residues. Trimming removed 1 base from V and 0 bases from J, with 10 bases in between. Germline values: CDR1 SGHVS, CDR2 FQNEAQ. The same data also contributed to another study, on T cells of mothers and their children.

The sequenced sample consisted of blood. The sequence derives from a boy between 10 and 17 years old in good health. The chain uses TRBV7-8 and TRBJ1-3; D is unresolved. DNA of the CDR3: TGTGCCAGCAGCTTAGAGACCCGACGCTCTGGAAACACCATATATTTT. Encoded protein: CASSLETRRSGNTIYF.